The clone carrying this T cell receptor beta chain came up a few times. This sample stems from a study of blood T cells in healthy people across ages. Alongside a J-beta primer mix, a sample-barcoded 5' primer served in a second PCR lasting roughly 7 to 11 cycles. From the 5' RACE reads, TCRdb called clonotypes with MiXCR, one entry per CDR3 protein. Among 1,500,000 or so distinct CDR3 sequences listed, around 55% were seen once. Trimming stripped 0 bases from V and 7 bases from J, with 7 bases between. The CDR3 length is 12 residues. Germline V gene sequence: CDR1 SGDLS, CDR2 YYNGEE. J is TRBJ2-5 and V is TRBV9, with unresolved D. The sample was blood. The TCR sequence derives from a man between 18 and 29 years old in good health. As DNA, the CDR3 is TGTGCCAGCAGCGTAGTAACCAGGACCCAGTACTTC. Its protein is CASSVVTRTQYF.